This T cell receptor beta chain came from a study of metastatic and nonmetastatic thyroid tumors. Germline CDR1 reads SGHTA; CDR2 reads FQGNSA. V lost 5 bases and J lost 0, with 14 bases in between. CDR3 length: 15 residues. TCRdb reanalyzed the PCR reads via MiXCR. The sample carries about 85,000 clones, 8% to 9.5% recorded once. Whole-study findings and limits: Reported TCR beta diversity, measured in blood and tumor, was significantly higher for malignant thyroid tumors than for benign nodules.

This clone was picked up many times. Its antigen is unidentified. No treatment had been given to any patient before thyroid surgery. The chain is built from TRBV7-2 and TRBJ2-7, with D perhaps matching TRBD2 (5 bases). This TCR came from a female donor with papillary thyroid cancer or a benign thyroid nodule (not recorded which). Some clones in this sample may be carry-over from other donors' samples. The sequenced sample consisted of blood. CDR3 in amino acids: CASSQTGESSYEQYF. For the CDR3, the DNA is TGTGCCAGCAGCCAAACCGGGGAGAGCTCCTACGAGCAGTACTTC.